This TCR beta chain came from a study of T-cell memory formation after mild COVID-19. Study-level points and caveats: Balance between CD4 and CD8 was seen in clones contracting day 15 to 85, and a CD4+ lean was seen in later expanders. Researchers found some responding clones in pre-infection memory, a sign that cross-reactive memory joined.

Sample barcodes and UMIs were carried by the TCR alpha and TCR beta cDNA libraries that 5'RACE generated with constant-segment primers. TCRdb re-derived calls from the 5' RACE reads in MiXCR, one entry per CDR3 protein. The sample yields 380,000 or so distinct CDR3 sequences, over 13% seen once. Germline V CDR1 and CDR2: LGHNA, YNFKEQ. Trimming pared 3 bases from V and 6 bases from J, leaving 9 bases between. This CDR3 has 13 residues. As regards this clonotype: No antigen is known for it.

Sequencing was carried out using PBMCs or a T cell subset sorted from them (not recorded which). This sequence originates from a man aged 18 to 30 who had mild COVID-19 (a few samples of this study predate the infection). Cell type and time point are not known. The genes are TRBV4-2 and TRBJ2-1, with a tentative D call TRBD1 (6 bases). CDR3 in amino acids: CASSQDSFNEQFF. Here the CDR3 DNA reads TGTGCCAGCAGCCAGGACAGTTTCAATGAGCAGTTCTTC.